This TCR beta chain was profiled in a study of breast tumors, draining lymph nodes, adjacent tissues. TCRdb analysed the multiplex PCR reads with MiXCR anew, one entry per CDR3 protein. This table has around 100,000 distinct CDR3 sequences, less than 25% appearing once. Many counts were recorded for this clonotype. Samples came from axillary lymph nodes draining the breast cancer. CDR3 length: 13 amino acids. The V segment lost 6 bases and the J segment 6 bases; nucleotides outside the gene matches: 7. The J gene is TRBJ2-5, the V gene TRBV12-3 or TRBV12-4, with 7 bases fitting TRBD1. The TCR sequence derives from a female donor with breast cancer. Some clones in this sample may be carry-over from other donors' samples. Sequenced material: axillary lymph node tissue. DNA for the CDR3: TGTGCCAGCAGGCAAGGACAGGAAAAGACCCAGTACTTC. It codes for CASRQGQEKTQYF.